This TCR beta chain was sequenced during a study of regulatory T cells in long-lasting Graves disease. Whole-study findings and limits: Sample size was small, which may have lowered accuracy. Investigators studied peripheral blood only, not thyroid tissue.

iRepertoire HTBI primers and Arm-PCR of CDR3 regions built TCR beta libraries. TCRdb re-called the multiplex PCR reads with MiXCR, one entry per CDR3 protein. The top ten clones hold 7% to 9.5% of a sample with about 470,000 distinct CDR3 sequences, about a fifth of them seen once. This clonotype was observed a handful of times. Its specificity is unknown. Noted time point: persistent/refractory GD, antithyroid drugs over 5 years with positive TRAb. There was RNA extracted from PBMCs, and the TCR library was made from it. From an endocrinology department in Xi'an, China, came the patients. The sequence came from a female donor with Graves disease. The sample consisted of peripheral blood mononuclear cells (PBMCs), taken when the disease was refractory, from a patient treated with antithyroid drugs.

The CDR3 coding sequence is TGTGCCATCAGTGAGTCGACTTGGACAGGGGACGAGCAGTACTTC. Translation: CAISESTWTGDEQYF. The chain links TRBV10-3 to TRBJ2-7; 9 nucleotides agree with TRBD1. Germline trimming cut 0 bases from V and 5 bases from J; bases unmatched to any gene: 5. The CDR3 runs to 15 residues. Per the germline V gene, CDR1 is ENHRY and CDR2 is SYGVKD.